This TCR beta chain was sequenced in a study of cytomegalovirus exposure and HLA in healthy donors (dated by TCRdb to about 2017). About the investigation overall: According to a later analysis, the roughly 130 validation repertoires were produced on the same platform as the roughly 600 repertoires of the first cohort. The study combined high-throughput TCR immunosequencing, statistical association of individual TCRs with disease status, and machine learning to predict cytomegalovirus infection status. The study was designed to test whether signatures of past pathogen exposure could be identified by cataloging public T cell receptors. Besides the first cohort of roughly 660 subjects, a separate validation cohort made up of 120 different subjects was used.

Overall study results and their limits: In vitro tests confirmed that a few of the cytomegalovirus-associated TCR beta chains recognize cytomegalovirus antigens. It was suggested by the authors that the approach could potentially be generalized to other disease states and immunological phenotypes. The study gave a list of some 150 TCR beta chains associated with cytomegalovirus. Across donors, most TCR sequences were observed very rarely, whereas some public TCRs were present in many individuals. The validation cohort had no HLA typing available for a later analysis, so co-occurrence within that cohort was assessed over all 110 or so repertoires. Of the cluster scores, 90% to 95% were above 0 in a later analysis, which found that TCRs clustered in the first cohort also tended to co-occur in the 95 to 150 validation repertoires. The classifier was reported to diagnose cytomegalovirus status with high specificity and sensitivity in both the original cohort and the validation cohort.

Inclusive of the bounding cysteine and phenylalanine, the CDR3 is 14 residues long. Left in the record is the CDR3 DNA by itself, 42 bases read in frame from the first base. The germline V gene gives CDR1 as SGHVS and CDR2 as FQNEAQ. The trim is 5 bases for V and 4 bases for J, with a gap of 12 bases between the germline ends. The receptor library was made with the immunoSEQ multiplex PCR assay. Per the original workflow: To diagnose cytomegalovirus status from the catalog of TCR beta chain sequences, a statistical classification framework was built. The clones in this table, taken by TCRdb from immuneACCESS, are in-frame only. Not every clone is retained; where verified, under half of the shortfall comes from an unresolved V gene, and the cause of the rest is unknown. From that table come the V and J calls and clone size; the DNA was used to work out D and trimming. Present in this sample are over 150,000 clones, 65% to 90% of which were seen just once. The ten largest clones take up about a fifth of the sample.

The donors were included in the validation cohort of 90 to 150 subjects, a group kept apart from the roughly 680-subject first cohort. A remark on this clone: The clone's antigen remains unknown. One base away there is no much larger clone; base qualities are not given.

Sequencing was done on a sample of PBMCs. The receptor was isolated from a man between 18 and 29 years old in good health and CMV-seropositive. The rearrangement joined TRBV7-8 to TRBJ1-5; TRBD1 is possibly the D segment (5 matching bases). CDR3 reads: CASSPRTPNQPQHF. In nucleotide form, the sequence is TGTGCCAGCAGCCCACGGACACCTAATCAGCCCCAGCATTTT.